This TCR beta chain was observed in a study of CD8 T cells in cerebrospinal fluid in Alzheimer's disease. TCRdb reanalyzed the 10x single-cell sequencing reads, giving one entry per CDR3 protein sequence and no DNA. The ten most abundant clones cover 19% of a sample with over a thousand distinct CDR3 sequences. This CDR3 has 11 amino acids. The germline gives CDR1 DFQATT, CDR2 SNEGSKA (reference sequence). Specimen: cerebrospinal fluid. This sequence was found in a human donor with mild cognitive impairment. This chain connects TRBV20-1 to TRBJ1-2; TCRdb selects TRBD1, and the lack of DNA leaves this call unchecked. The CDR3 region is CSGQENYGYTF.